This TCR beta chain was captured by sequencing in a study of OX40 agonist ivuxolimab in advanced cancers. Findings and caveats of the study: Among the lowest levels of clonal expansion were found in partial responders at 0.1-3.0 mg/kg.

As concerns this clone: Its target is unknown.

Produced via immunoSEQ multiplex PCR; TCRdb's table is partial and in-frame only. The repertoire has about 76,000 clones, 75% to 85% of them found once; the top ten carry less than 0.8%. Trimming stripped 3 bases from V and 3 bases from J, with 11 bases between. This CDR3 spans 15 amino acids. Germline lookup yields CDR1 MDHEN and CDR2 SYDVKM. This clonotype originated in an adult with an advanced solid tumor such as melanoma, head and neck, liver or kidney cancer. Sequencing used CD4+ or CD8+ T cells sorted from blood, obtained in a trial of the OX40 agonist ivuxolimab. The rearrangement links TRBV28 to TRBJ1-4; maybe TRBD1 (5 bases). This CDR3 reads CASSLAGASNEKLFF. The CDR3 nucleotides read TGTGCCAGCAGTTTGGCTGGGGCTTCTAATGAAAAACTGTTTTTT.